Listed below are T cell receptor beta chains from one sample, sequenced in a study of T cell responses to AZD1222 COVID-19 vaccine. Repertoires were generated with immunoSEQ multiplex PCR, while TCRdb's copy carries only in-frame clones and drops some. The table records about 150,000 clones, about nine tenths of them present only once. The starting material was peripheral blood, obtained on day 0 of AZD1222 vaccination. Receptors were obtained from an adult in good health. Each CDR3 is given with its conserved first and last residue. A D gene is named only where the DNA matches it firmly. The listing skips clone size in some rows; elsewhere it reads once, few, many or a size class.

j_gene: TRBJ2-2
abundance: .
v_gene: TRBV11-2
d_gene: TRBD1
CDR3aa: CASSNRGPGELFF
CDR3nt: TGTGCCAGCAGCAACAGGGGTCCCGGGGAGCTGTTTTTT

j_gene: TRBJ1-5
abundance: .
v_gene: TRBV28
d_gene: TRBD1
CDR3aa: CASSLRQGSNQPQHF
CDR3nt: TGTGCCAGCAGTTTGCGACAGGGTAGCAATCAGCCCCAGCATTTT

j_gene: TRBJ2-1
abundance: .
v_gene: TRBV18
d_gene: TRBD2
CDR3aa: CASSSRTSGIGGSYNEQFF
CDR3nt: TGTGCCAGCTCATCAAGGACTAGCGGGATAGGAGGCTCCTACAATGAGCAGTTCTTC

j_gene: TRBJ1-6
abundance: .
v_gene: TRBV7-9
d_gene: .
CDR3aa: CASSRGTPPNLALSYNSPLHF
CDR3nt: TGTGCCAGCAGCAGGGGTACACCACCGAACCTAGCCCTCTCCTATAATTCACCCCTCCACTTT

j_gene: TRBJ1-4
abundance: .
v_gene: TRBV2
d_gene: .
CDR3aa: CASSDRTVEKLFF
CDR3nt: TGTGCCAGCAGTGACCGGACAGTTGAAAAACTGTTTTTT

j_gene: TRBJ2-7
abundance: .
v_gene: TRBV5-4
d_gene: .
CDR3aa: CASSLVGGGEYEQYF
CDR3nt: TGTGCCAGCAGCTTGGTGGGAGGGGGGGAGTACGAGCAGTACTTC

j_gene: TRBJ2-1
abundance: .
v_gene: TRBV9
d_gene: TRBD2
CDR3aa: CASSVGPRREGRINEQFF
CDR3nt: TGTGCCAGCAGCGTAGGGCCCCGGCGGGAGGGCCGGATTAATGAGCAGTTCTTC

j_gene: TRBJ1-4
abundance: .
v_gene: TRBV5-8
d_gene: .
CDR3aa: CASRPPGQSNEKLFF
CDR3nt: TGTGCCAGCAGGCCTCCGGGACAATCTAATGAAAAACTGTTTTTT

j_gene: TRBJ1-2
abundance: .
v_gene: TRBV28
d_gene: TRBD1
CDR3aa: CASSRRQGTNYGYTF
CDR3nt: TGTGCCAGCAGTCGCCGACAGGGGACCAACTATGGCTACACCTTC

j_gene: TRBJ1-1
abundance: .
v_gene: TRBV5-6
d_gene: TRBD1
CDR3aa: CASSWGTGGTEAFF
CDR3nt: TGTGCCAGCAGCTGGGGGACAGGGGGCACTGAAGCTTTCTTT

j_gene: TRBJ1-2
abundance: .
v_gene: TRBV27
d_gene: .
CDR3aa: CASSLVAGGDYGYTF
CDR3nt: TGTGCCAGCAGTTTAGTGGCTGGGGGTGACTATGGCTACACCTTC

j_gene: TRBJ2-6
abundance: .
v_gene: TRBV7-3
d_gene: .
CDR3aa: CASSLNGAGANVLTF
CDR3nt: TGTGCCAGCAGCTTAAACGGGGCTGGGGCCAACGTCCTGACTTTC

j_gene: TRBJ2-1
abundance: once
v_gene: TRBV7-2
d_gene: .
CDR3aa: CASSLALPLGSRFNEQFF
CDR3nt: TGTGCCAGCAGCTTAGCGCTACCGCTCGGGTCCCGTTTCAATGAGCAGTTCTTC

j_gene: TRBJ2-1
abundance: .
v_gene: TRBV28
d_gene: .
CDR3aa: CASSLFIGSLDNEQFF
CDR3nt: TGTGCCAGCAGTTTATTTATCGGGAGTCTCGACAATGAGCAGTTCTTC

j_gene: TRBJ2-7
abundance: .
v_gene: TRBV11-2
d_gene: .
CDR3aa: CASSRDEQYF
CDR3nt: TGTGCCAGCAGCCGGGACGAGCAGTACTTC

j_gene: TRBJ1-2
abundance: .
v_gene: TRBV7-8
d_gene: .
CDR3aa: CASSLIFASGTYGYTF
CDR3nt: TGTGCCAGCAGCTTGATCTTTGCCTCGGGGACCTATGGCTACACCTTC

j_gene: TRBJ1-4
abundance: once
v_gene: TRBV15
d_gene: TRBD1
CDR3aa: CATSRGIGQGGATNEKLFF
CDR3nt: TGTGCCACCAGCAGAGGTATCGGACAGGGGGGCGCAACTAATGAAAAACTGTTTTTT

j_gene: TRBJ1-5
abundance: .
v_gene: TRBV18
d_gene: TRBD1
CDR3aa: CASSPGTGDQPQHF
CDR3nt: TGTGCCAGCTCACCTGGGACAGGGGATCAGCCCCAGCATTTT

j_gene: TRBJ2-5
abundance: .
v_gene: TRBV5-6
d_gene: TRBD2
CDR3aa: CASSSSGRAPWETQYF
CDR3nt: TGTGCCAGCAGCTCTAGCGGGAGGGCCCCGTGGGAGACCCAGTACTTC

j_gene: TRBJ1-2
abundance: few
v_gene: TRBV28
d_gene: .
CDR3aa: CASSFGGNYGYTF
CDR3nt: TGTGCCAGCAGTTTTGGGGGAAACTATGGCTACACCTTC

j_gene: TRBJ1-1
abundance: .
v_gene: TRBV12-3/TRBV12-4
d_gene: .
CDR3aa: CASTPVGAVEAFF
CDR3nt: TGTGCCAGCACCCCGGTAGGAGCCGTTGAAGCTTTCTTT

j_gene: TRBJ1-1
abundance: .
v_gene: TRBV11-1
d_gene: .
CDR3aa: CASSLGRGTTEAFF
CDR3nt: TGTGCCAGCAGCTTAGGGAGGGGGACCACTGAAGCTTTCTTT

j_gene: TRBJ2-1
abundance: .
v_gene: TRBV6-5
d_gene: TRBD2
CDR3aa: CASSYTGGSYNEQFF
CDR3nt: TGTGCCAGCAGTTATACGGGAGGGTCCTACAATGAGCAGTTCTTC